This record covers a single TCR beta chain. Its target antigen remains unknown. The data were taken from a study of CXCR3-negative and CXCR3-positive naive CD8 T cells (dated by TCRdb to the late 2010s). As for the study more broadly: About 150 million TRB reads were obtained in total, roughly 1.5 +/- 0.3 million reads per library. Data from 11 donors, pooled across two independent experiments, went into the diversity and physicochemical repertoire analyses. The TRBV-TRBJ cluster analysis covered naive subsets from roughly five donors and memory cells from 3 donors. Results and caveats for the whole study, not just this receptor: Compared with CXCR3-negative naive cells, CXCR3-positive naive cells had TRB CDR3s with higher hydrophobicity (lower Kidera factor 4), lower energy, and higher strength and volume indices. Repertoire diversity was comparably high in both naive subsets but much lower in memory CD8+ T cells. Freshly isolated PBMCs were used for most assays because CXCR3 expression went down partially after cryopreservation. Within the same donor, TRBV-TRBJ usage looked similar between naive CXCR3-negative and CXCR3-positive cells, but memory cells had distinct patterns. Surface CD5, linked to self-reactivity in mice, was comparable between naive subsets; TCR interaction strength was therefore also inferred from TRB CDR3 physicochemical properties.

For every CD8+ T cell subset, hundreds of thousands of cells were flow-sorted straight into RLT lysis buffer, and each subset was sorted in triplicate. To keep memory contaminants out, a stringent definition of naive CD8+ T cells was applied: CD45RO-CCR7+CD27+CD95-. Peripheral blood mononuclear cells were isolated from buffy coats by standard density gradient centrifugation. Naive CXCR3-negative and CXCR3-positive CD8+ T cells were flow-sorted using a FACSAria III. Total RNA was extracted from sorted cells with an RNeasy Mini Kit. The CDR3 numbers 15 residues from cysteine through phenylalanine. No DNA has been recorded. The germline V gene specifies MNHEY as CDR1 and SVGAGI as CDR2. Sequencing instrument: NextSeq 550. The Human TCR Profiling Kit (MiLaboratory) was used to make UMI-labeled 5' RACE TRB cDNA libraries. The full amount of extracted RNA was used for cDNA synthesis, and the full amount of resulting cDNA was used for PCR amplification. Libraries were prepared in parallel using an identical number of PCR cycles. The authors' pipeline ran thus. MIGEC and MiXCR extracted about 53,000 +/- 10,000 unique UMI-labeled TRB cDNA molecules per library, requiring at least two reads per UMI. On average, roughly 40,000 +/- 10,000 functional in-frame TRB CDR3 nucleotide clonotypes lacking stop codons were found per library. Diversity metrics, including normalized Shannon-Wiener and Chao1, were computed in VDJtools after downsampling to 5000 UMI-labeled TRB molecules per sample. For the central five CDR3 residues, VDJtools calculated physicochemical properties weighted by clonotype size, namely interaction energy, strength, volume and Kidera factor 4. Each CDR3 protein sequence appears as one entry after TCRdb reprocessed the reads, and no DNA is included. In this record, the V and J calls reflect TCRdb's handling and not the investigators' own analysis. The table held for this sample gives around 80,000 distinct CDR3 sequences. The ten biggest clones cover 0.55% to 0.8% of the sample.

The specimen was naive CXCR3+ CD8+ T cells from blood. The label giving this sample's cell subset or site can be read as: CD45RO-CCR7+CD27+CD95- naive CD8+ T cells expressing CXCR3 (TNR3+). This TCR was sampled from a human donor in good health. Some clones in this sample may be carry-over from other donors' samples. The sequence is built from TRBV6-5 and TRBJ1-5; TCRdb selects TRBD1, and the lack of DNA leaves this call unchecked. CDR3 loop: CASSYSGQSNQPQHF.